The following is a T cell receptor beta chain sequence with its context. Its target is not known. An end of the junction does not agree with germline; a read error may underlie this. Peripheral blood samples of approximately 10 milliliters were drawn from each donor. These data are taken from a study of blood T cells in healthy people across ages. The study's findings and limits: Estimated diversity that came from one million T cells was considered an underestimate.

The CDR3 has 16 residues. Looked up from germline, CDR1 is DFQATT and CDR2 is SNEGSKA (reference sequence). Primed by a sample-barcoded 5' primer and a J-beta primer mix, a second PCR proceeded for roughly 6 to 12 cycles. TCRdb analysed the 5' RACE reads with MiXCR anew, one entry per CDR3 protein. Of 1.4 million or so distinct CDR3 sequences listed, approximately 39% are singletons. V is TRBV20-1 and J is TRBJ2-5; a possible D gene is TRBD2 (6 bases). The sequencing input was blood. The source is a woman aged 18-29 years in good health. CDR3 residues: CSARDLGGPYQEIQYF. CDR3 sequence (DNA): TGCAGTGCTAGAGATCTCGGGGGACCTTACCAAGAGATCCAGTACTTC.